This T cell receptor beta chain was sequenced during a study of CD8 T cells in ankylosing spondylitis. This clonotype showed up many times. Germline V gene lookup returns CDR1 MDHEN and CDR2 SYDVKM. CDR3 length: 14 residues. The trim removed 8 bases at V and 4 bases at J, leaving 7 bases unmatched. TCRdb re-called the 5' RACE reads with MiXCR, one entry per CDR3 protein. The table includes under 200,000 distinct CDR3 sequences, under 15% detected once. Sample: blood, either unsorted or a sorted T cell fraction (not recorded which). This TCR came from a female donor with ankylosing spondylitis or in good health (not recorded which). This chain joins TRBV28 and TRBJ1-4; TRBD1 matches 7 bases. The CDR3 region is CASGRDSLNEKLFF. CDR3 DNA sequence: TGTGCCAGCGGTAGGGACAGCCTTAATGAAAAACTGTTTTTT.